This TCR beta chain was captured in a study of blood T cell repertoires in COVID-19. Across the study: Cohort 3 recovery required two negative PCRs, clearance, or symptom resolution. The United States, Italy and Spain were the sources of the acute and convalescent COVID-19 samples. The cDNA or gDNA used as material had been derived from T cells, B-cell-depleted T cells, or PBMCs.

Methods used by the authors: Reference gene primer amplification gave nucleated cell count estimates. TCRdb's table, derived via immunoSEQ multiplex PCR, lists solely in-frame clones and lacks some. V and J calls and clone size come straight from that table; D and trimming were deduced from the DNA. Of hundreds of thousands of clones listed, approximately 90% are singletons. V lost 3 bases, J lost 5 bases, and 17 bases lay in between. CDR1 and CDR2 (germline): LGHNA, YNFKEQ. The CDR3 runs to 16 residues. The sequencing sample was made of PBMCs or T cells enriched from blood (not recorded which). V gene TRBV4-2 combines with J gene TRBJ2-1; TRBD2 might be the D (6 bases). The sequence came from a woman aged 55-69 years in a cohort exposed to, infected with or recovered from COVID-19 (not recorded which). This CDR3 reads CASSQQPGLENNEQFF. The CDR3 DNA sequence: TGTGCCAGCAGCCAGCAGCCGGGACTGGAAAACAATGAGCAGTTCTTC.